This T cell receptor beta chain came from a study of beta chain features in type 1 diabetes. Broader study findings: Compared to healthy donors, patients appeared to have naive, central memory and Treg TCRB repertoires that were more alike. In cDNA sequencing, cells with high TCR expression could be over-represented. All four CD4+ subsets from Type 1 diabetes patients carried moderately but significantly shorter TCRB CDR3s.

The CDR3 is 14 amino acids. Looked up from germline, CDR1 is GTSNPN and CDR2 is SVGIG (reference sequence). V lost 2 bases and J lost 7, with 15 bases in between. Points on this clone: Its antigen is undetermined.

Of the isolated RNA, all was reverse transcribed, and so the sequenced material was expressed TCRB transcripts. Sequencing used immunoSEQ multiplex PCR; TCRdb keeps in-frame clones, though not all of them. The sample holds a few hundred thousand clones; just over 20% are singletons and the top ten take less than 0.035%. Sorted cells reached over 95% purity in every population. The rearrangement uses TRBV30 and TRBJ1-5, with D possibly matching TRBD1 (5 bases). The receptor was isolated from a woman aged 40 to 50 with type 1 diabetes. Sequences were obtained from naive CD4+ T cells from blood. The CDR3 sequence is CAWSSGQGGQPQHF. DNA for the CDR3: TGTGCCTGGAGTTCGGGGCAGGGAGGCCAGCCCCAGCATTTT.